The 29 T cell receptor beta chains in this list originate from one sample, sequenced in a study of T cell responses to AZD1222 COVID-19 vaccine. The method was immunoSEQ multiplex PCR; TCRdb's version includes in-frame clones alone and lacks a portion of them. Of 100,000 to 140,000 clones listed, about 85% are singletons. Sequencing used peripheral blood, obtained 28 days after the second AZD1222 dose. These receptors were obtained from an adult who received the AZD1222 COVID-19 vaccine.

The chain links TRBV12-3 or TRBV12-4 to TRBJ1-2; D ambiguous. V was clipped by 7 bases and J by 7 bases, with 16 bases between them. The length of the CDR3 is 13 residues. CDR3 sequence reads: CASTQHRFAGYTF. The CDR3 region has the DNA TGTGCCAGCACCCAGCATCGGTTTGCTGGCTACACCTTC.

The rearrangement uses TRBV19 and TRBJ2-7, with a possible D match to TRBD1 (7 bases). The V and J ends lost 5 bases and 2 bases respectively, with 13 bases between them. Germline loops: CDR1 LNHDA, CDR2 SQIVND (reference sequence). The CDR3 covers 14 residues. CDR3 sequence (DNA): TGTGCCAGTAGTTTTACAGGGGAGGCCTACGAGCAGTACTTC. This encodes CASSFTGEAYEQYF.

V gene TRBV28 combines with J gene TRBJ2-5, with D perhaps matching TRBD1 (6 bases). V dropped 1 base and J dropped 2 bases, with 8 bases sitting between them. This CDR3 comprises 14 residues. CDR1 and CDR2 (germline): MDHEN, SYDVKM. The CDR3 reads CASSLLRGQETQYF. CDR3 in DNA: TGTGCCAGCAGTTTATTAAGGGGGCAAGAGACCCAGTACTTC.

This sequence joins TRBV5-1 and TRBJ1-1, with 10 positions matching TRBD1. The germline V gene has CDR1 SGHRS and CDR2 YFSETQ. The V and J ends lost 0 bases and 7 bases, in that order; junction bases with no gene match: 3. The CDR3 is 14 amino acids. The DNA of the CDR3 is TGCGCCAGCAGCTTGGGACAGGGGGCGGTTGAAGCTTTCTTT. This sequence encodes CASSLGQGAVEAFF.

The chain links TRBV5-1 to TRBJ2-7; 9 bases map to TRBD1. CDR3 length: 14 residues. V lost 4 bases and J lost 5; bases outside the gene matches: 7. Germline CDR1 and CDR2: SGHRS and YFSETQ. The CDR3, as DNA: TGCGCCAGCAGCCCGGGGGACAGGGAGGACGAGCAGTACTTC. Amino acid sequence: CASSPGDREDEQYF. Supplemented by reference TRBV5-1 and TRBJ2-7, the full variable domain reads KAGVTQTPRYLIKTRGQQVTLSCSPISGHRSVSWYQQTPGQGLQFLFEYFSETQRNKGNFPGRFSGRQFSNSRSEMNVSTLELGDSALYLCASSPGDREDEQYFGPGTRLTVT.

In DNA, the CDR3 is TGTGCCAGCAGTTACCGTTTTCAAGAGACCCAGTACTTC. Its protein is CASSYRFQETQYF. This chain connects TRBV6-5 to TRBJ2-5; D remains ambiguous. The CDR3 covers 13 residues. Looked up from germline, CDR1 is MNHEY and CDR2 is SVGAGI. Deletions cut 2 bases from V and 2 bases from J, with 6 bases between.

V and J are TRBV28 and TRBJ1-4, with 9 bases lining up with TRBD1. This CDR3 has 16 residues. The V segment lost 6 bases and the J segment 6 bases; nucleotides outside the gene matches: 11. Germline CDR1 reads MDHEN; CDR2 reads SYDVKM. The CDR3 protein is CASSNRGQGRHEKLFF. CDR3 DNA sequence: TGTGCCAGCAGCAACAGGGGGCAGGGCCGGCATGAAAAACTGTTTTTT.

The rearrangement joins TRBV4-1 to TRBJ1-2; a weak D match, TRBD1 (6 bases). CDR1 MGHRA and CDR2 YSYEKL come from the germline V gene. Trimming shortened V by 4 bases and J by 4 bases, and 13 bases separated the two germline ends. The CDR3 spans 14 residues. CDR3 sequence (DNA): TGCGCCAGCAGCCGTGCGTGGGGGGCCTATGGCTACACCTTC. This sequence encodes CASSRAWGAYGYTF.

The chain has TRBV6-5 and TRBJ1-5; D call uncertain. CDR1 and CDR2 (germline): MNHEY, SVGAGI. V lost 6 bases and J lost 6, with 12 bases in between. CDR3 length: 13 amino acids. The CDR3: CASSPRGGQPQHF. As DNA, the CDR3 is TGTGCCAGCAGCCCACGAGGCGGTCAGCCCCAGCATTTT.

This chain links TRBV5-6 with TRBJ2-7; 10 nucleotides match TRBD1. V gave up 6 bases and J gave up 5 bases; unmatched junction bases: 5. This CDR3 spans 13 amino acids. From germline, CDR1 is SGHDT and CDR2 YYEEEE. CDR3 nucleotides: TGTGCCAGCACCTCGACAGGGGGCAACGAGCAGTACTTC. This codes for CASTSTGGNEQYF.

The V call is TRBV6-1, the J call TRBJ1-5; unclear D gene. The V end lost 2 bases, the J end lost 7 bases, and 9 bases lay between the germline ends. This CDR3 is built from 13 residues. CDR1 is MNHNS, CDR2 SASEGT, per germline. CDR3 sequence (DNA): TGTGCCAGCAGTGAAATTGGAGGACAGCCCCAGCATTTT. Its protein product is CASSEIGGQPQHF.

The table lists this clone with a count of one. The chain joins TRBV28 to TRBJ2-2; D ambiguous. This CDR3 comprises 14 residues. V lost 7 bases, J lost 3 bases, and 12 bases lay in between. Germline CDR1 reads MDHEN; CDR2 reads SYDVKM. This CDR3 is CASKGQPHTGELFF. The CDR3, as DNA: TGTGCCAGCAAAGGCCAACCCCACACCGGGGAGCTGTTTTTT.

The chain links TRBV12-3 or TRBV12-4 to TRBJ2-7; 8 positions agree with TRBD1. J lost 3 bases, V lost 5 bases, and 3 bases had no gene match. The CDR3 contains 13 residues. The CDR3 loop is CASSDGTGYEQYF. As DNA, the CDR3 is TGTGCCAGCAGTGACGGGACAGGCTACGAGCAGTACTTC.

The chain couples TRBV24-1 to TRBJ1-5, with D unclear. Trimming cost V 3 bases and J 4 bases, with 9 bases left between them. The CDR3 covers 14 residues. Germline CDR1 is KGHDR and CDR2 is SFDVKD. The CDR3 nucleotides read TGTGCCACCAGTGATCTAGGACGGAATCAGCCCCAGCATTTT. Translation: CATSDLGRNQPQHF.

The rearrangement links TRBV4-1 to TRBJ2-1; 10 bases line up with TRBD2. This CDR3 contains 16 residues. V was clipped by 1 base and J by 4 bases; unmatched bases: 4. Germline V gene data show CDR1 as MGHRA and CDR2 as YSYEKL. The CDR3 spells CASSQGPAGGYNEQFF. The CDR3 DNA reads TGCGCCAGCAGCCAAGGTCCAGCGGGGGGGTACAATGAGCAGTTCTTC.

This rearrangement joins TRBV19 to TRBJ2-3; TRBD2 aligns across 10 bases. V trimming: 7 bases; J trimming: 0 bases; junction bases outside the gene matches: 1. Per germline, CDR1 LNHDA and CDR2 SQIVND (reference sequence). CDR3 length equals 14 residues. The CDR3 here is CASKLAGSTDTQYF. The CDR3 DNA is TGTGCCAGTAAACTAGCGGGAAGCACAGATACGCAGTATTTT.

This chain uses TRBV24-1 with TRBJ2-7; D not resolved. Germline lookup yields CDR1 KGHDR and CDR2 SFDVKD. The length of the CDR3 is 13 residues. V shed 2 bases and J shed 5 bases, with 9 bases lying between them. Here the CDR3 DNA reads TGTGCCACCAGTGATTACCGGACGGACGAGCAGTACTTC. It translates to CATSDYRTDEQYF.

The chain couples TRBV19 to TRBJ1-5; D may be TRBD1 (5 bases). Germline V CDR1 and CDR2: LNHDA, SQIVND (reference sequence). CDR3 length equals 14 residues. CDR3 nucleotide sequence: TGTACCTCTCAGACCAGGGTTGGCCATCAGCCCCAGCATTTT. Protein product: CTSQTRVGHQPQHF.

CDR3 sequence (DNA): TGTGCCACCAGTGATGGATCCTCCTACGAGCAGTACTTC. This sequence encodes CATSDGSSYEQYF. The chain recombines TRBV24-1 with TRBJ2-7, with D unclear. CDR1 is KGHDR, CDR2 SFDVKD, per germline. The CDR3 extends over 13 amino acids. Trimming left V 3 bases short and J 0 bases short, with 5 bases between.

V usage is TRBV12-3 or TRBV12-4 and J usage is TRBJ2-5; 8 bases map to TRBD2. The V segment lost 6 bases and the J segment 2 bases; nucleotides outside the gene matches: 2. This CDR3 is 13 amino acids long. CDR3: CASSAGGQETQYF. The CDR3 DNA follows: TGTGCCAGCAGCGCGGGGGGACAAGAGACCCAGTACTTC.

J is TRBJ2-5 and V is TRBV5-6; D may correspond to TRBD1 or TRBD2 (5 bases each). This CDR3 region has 14 residues. Germline loops: CDR1 SGHDT, CDR2 YYEEEE. V was cut by 4 bases and J by 5 bases, with 15 bases left in between. As DNA, the CDR3 is TGTGCCAGCAGCCACGGGACGGCCGGGGAGACCCAGTACTTC. Amino acids: CASSHGTAGETQYF.

The J gene is TRBJ1-1, the V gene TRBV12-3 or TRBV12-4; possible D gene TRBD1, 6 bases. CDR3 length: 13 amino acids. Trimming shortened V by 5 bases and J by 4 bases, and 11 bases separated the two germline ends. Here the CDR3 reads CASSQGSGTEAFF. CDR3 sequence (DNA): TGTGCCAGCAGTCAGGGGAGTGGCACTGAAGCTTTCTTT.

The V and J genes are TRBV10-3 and TRBJ1-5, with 8 positions matching TRBD1. Unmatched junction bases numbered 4, after V lost 8 bases and J lost 4 bases. CDR3 length: 13 residues. CDR1 ENHRY and CDR2 SYGVKD come from the germline V gene. CDR3 in amino acids: CAIQGAQNQPQHF. The CDR3 region has the DNA TGTGCCATCCAGGGGGCGCAGAATCAGCCCCAGCATTTT.

This chain joins TRBV19 and TRBJ1-1, with D perhaps matching TRBD1 (5 bases). CDR3 length: 14 residues. Germline lookup yields CDR1 LNHDA and CDR2 SQIVND (reference sequence). Trimming stripped 3 bases from V and 6 bases from J, with 14 bases between. The CDR3 DNA reads as TGTGCCAGTAGTATGGGGGGACGTCGGGCTGAAGCTTTCTTT. This codes for CASSMGGRRAEAFF.

The V and J genes are TRBV24-1 and TRBJ2-2; the D gene is possibly TRBD1 (5 bases). This CDR3 comprises 16 residues. V dropped 3 bases and J dropped 9 bases, with 19 bases sitting between them. Germline CDR1 KGHDR, CDR2 SFDVKD. CDR3 region: CATSDGKGAEIRELFF. The CDR3 DNA sequence: TGTGCCACCAGTGATGGGAAAGGGGCTGAAATCCGGGAGCTGTTTTTT.

In this sample, this clone turned up once. The rearrangement joins TRBV21-1 to TRBJ2-7; no DNA check was done on the table's D call, TRBD1. TRBV21-1 is a pseudogene locus. This CDR3 is 16 amino acids long. CDR3 nucleotides: TGTGCCAGCAGCAAAGACAGGGAAAGTTCCAACTACGAGCAGTACTTC. It translates to CASSKDRESSNYEQYF.

This clone was seen more than once but under ten times. V and J are TRBV15 and TRBJ2-7; D might be TRBD1 or TRBD2, each matching 5 bases. CDR1 is LNHNV, CDR2 YYDKDF, per germline (reference sequence). The CDR3 contains 14 residues. The V end was cut by 0 bases, the J end by 6 bases, with 12 bases between. The CDR3 bases are TGTGCCACCAGCAGAGATGGGGGAAGGGGCGAGCAGTACTTC. Its translation is CATSRDGGRGEQYF.

V is TRBV4-2 and J is TRBJ1-1; tentative D call: TRBD1 (5 bases). V gave up 1 base and J gave up 2 bases, with 26 bases separating them. Germline V lookup: CDR1 LGHNA, CDR2 YNFKEQ. The CDR3 is 20 amino acids. The CDR3 region is CASSQVRQGGQGSANTEAFF. In nucleotides, the CDR3 is TGTGCCAGCAGCCAAGTGCGGCAGGGTGGACAAGGAAGCGCAAACACTGAAGCTTTCTTT.

V is TRBV5-1 and J is TRBJ2-2, with 7 bases identical to TRBD1. CDR1 and CDR2 (germline): SGHRS, YFSETQ. V lost 2 bases to trimming and J lost 6 bases; unmatched junction nucleotides: 10. The CDR3 spans 16 residues. In nucleotides, the CDR3 is TGCGCCAGCAGCTTTCTCAGAGGGGGCATTGCCGGGGAGCTGTTTTTT. This gives the protein CASSFLRGGIAGELFF. The full variable domain, with the rest looked up from reference TRBV5-1 and TRBJ2-2, is KAGVTQTPRYLIKTRGQQVTLSCSPISGHRSVSWYQQTPGQGLQFLFEYFSETQRNKGNFPGRFSGRQFSNSRSEMNVSTLELGDSALYLCASSFLRGGIAGELFFGEGSRLTVL.